This entry concerns a single T cell receptor (beta chain). Repertoires were generated with immunoSEQ multiplex PCR, while TCRdb's copy carries only in-frame clones and drops some. The sample shows 110,000 to 150,000 clones, over 75% of them seen only once. These data come from a study of T cell responses to AZD1222 COVID-19 vaccine. This CDR3 has 16 amino acids. The J segment lost 2 bases and the V segment lost 10 bases, leaving 13 bases of the junction unmatched. Germline V CDR1 and CDR2: LNHDA, SQIVND (reference sequence). The clonotype originates from an adult in good health. The chain recombines TRBV19 with TRBJ1-3; TRBD1 matches 8 bases. Specimen: peripheral blood, collected on day 0 of AZD1222 vaccination. The CDR3 loop reads CATLPLQGEAGNTIYF. CDR3 in DNA: TGTGCCACCCTTCCGCTACAGGGGGAAGCTGGAAACACCATATATTTT.